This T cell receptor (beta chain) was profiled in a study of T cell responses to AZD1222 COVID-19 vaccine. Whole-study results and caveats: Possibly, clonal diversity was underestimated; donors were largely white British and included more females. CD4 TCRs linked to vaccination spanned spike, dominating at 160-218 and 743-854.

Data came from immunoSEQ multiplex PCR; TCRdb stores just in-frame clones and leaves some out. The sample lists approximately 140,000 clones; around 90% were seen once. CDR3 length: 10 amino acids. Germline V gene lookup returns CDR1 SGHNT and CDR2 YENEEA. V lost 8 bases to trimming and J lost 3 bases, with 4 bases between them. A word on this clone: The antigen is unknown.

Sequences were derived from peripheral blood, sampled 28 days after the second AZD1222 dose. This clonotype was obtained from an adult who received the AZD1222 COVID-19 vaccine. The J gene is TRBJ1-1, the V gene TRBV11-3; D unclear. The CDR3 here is CASQDTEAFF. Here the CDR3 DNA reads TGTGCCAGCCAGGACACTGAAGCTTTCTTT.